The 17 T cell receptor beta chains below come from one sample, sequenced in a study of glioma-infiltrating T cells after dendritic cell vaccination. Produced via immunoSEQ multiplex PCR; TCRdb's table is partial and in-frame only. This table holds about 76,000 clones, around nine tenths found once. Described time point: after dendritic cell vaccination, including at tumor progression/relapse. The specimen was blood, collected after dendritic cell vaccination. These receptors all come from a human donor with glioblastoma.

The gene calls are TRBV4-2 and TRBJ2-7; the match to TRBD1 covers 9 bases. This CDR3 spans 17 amino acids. Germline assignment: CDR1 LGHNA and CDR2 YNFKEQ. V lost 4 bases, J lost 2 bases, and 12 bases stayed unmatched. The CDR3 here is CASSRKGDRDPPYEQYF. CDR3 nucleotide sequence: TGTGCCAGCAGCCGAAAGGGGGACAGGGATCCTCCCTACGAGCAGTACTTC.

The rearrangement uses TRBV30 and TRBJ2-7; possible D gene TRBD2, 6 bases. Germline loops: CDR1 GTSNPN, CDR2 SVGIG (reference sequence). The germline V and J ends were trimmed by 3 bases and 1 base, with 16 bases remaining between them. CDR3 length: 15 residues. The CDR3 loop reads CAWRLVGRGSYEQYF. CDR3 sequence (DNA): TGTGCCTGGAGACTCGTCGGGAGAGGGTCCTACGAGCAGTACTTC.

Here the CDR3 reads CASSRSGANVLTF. The CDR3 bases are TGTGCCAGCAGCCGTTCTGGGGCCAACGTCCTGACTTTC. The rearrangement links TRBV6-5 to TRBJ2-6; D not certain. The germline V gene encodes CDR1 MNHEY and CDR2 SVGAGI. V was clipped by 6 bases and J by 1 base, with 4 bases between them. This CDR3 has 13 amino acids.

The chain recombines TRBV5-4 with TRBJ2-7; 7 bases are shared with TRBD1. Germline V gene data show CDR1 as SGHNT and CDR2 as YYREEE (reference sequence). This CDR3 has 17 residues. J gave up 0 bases and V 3 bases, and 12 bases lay outside the gene matches. The CDR3 DNA follows: TGTGCCAGCAGCTCCAATACAGGGGCTAGGAGCTCCTACGAGCAGTACTTC. Its protein is CASSSNTGARSSYEQYF.

This chain connects TRBV4-3 to TRBJ1-5; D not resolved. The germline V gene has CDR1 LGHNA and CDR2 YSLEER. This CDR3 contains 13 residues. The ends were cut back, 0 bases at V and 6 bases at J, with 6 bases in the middle. As DNA, the CDR3 is TGCGCCAGCAGCCAAGATAGAGGTCAGCCCCAGCATTTT. The encoded protein is CASSQDRGQPQHF.

This rearrangement joins TRBV18 to TRBJ2-1, with 7 nucleotides matching TRBD1. V gave up 6 bases and J gave up 4 bases; unmatched junction bases: 3. The CDR3 contains 13 residues. Germline V gene data show CDR1 as KGHSH and CDR2 as LQKENI. The CDR3 protein is CASSPGQYNEQFF. CDR3 bases: TGTGCCAGCTCCCCGGGACAGTACAATGAGCAGTTCTTC.

In nucleotides, the CDR3 is TGTGCCACCAGCGGAACATTAACAGGGGTAGGCGAGCAGTACTTC. Its protein is CATSGTLTGVGEQYF. J is TRBJ2-7 and V is TRBV15; 7 nucleotides align to TRBD1. The germline CDR1 and CDR2 sequences are LNHNV and YYDKDF (reference sequence). This CDR3 comprises 15 residues. The V gene end was trimmed by 5 bases and the J gene end by 6 bases; junction bases not matched to a gene: 13.

This sequence joins TRBV5-4 and TRBJ2-7, with TRBD2 matching 10 bases. V lost 2 bases and J lost 7; bases outside the gene matches: 9. CDR1 is SGHNT, CDR2 YYREEE, per germline (reference sequence). The CDR3 consists of 15 residues. The CDR3 spells CASSFTSGVYAEQYF. The CDR3, as DNA: TGTGCCAGCAGCTTCACTAGCGGGGTTTACGCGGAGCAGTACTTC.

The chain is built from TRBV6-1 and TRBJ2-1; 8 bases line up with TRBD2. Germline V gene sequence: CDR1 MNHNS, CDR2 SASEGT. V lost 2 bases and J lost 7; bases outside the gene matches: 7. The CDR3 is 15 amino acids. CDR3 amino acids: CASSELRGAMNEQFF. The CDR3 nucleotides are TGTGCCAGCAGTGAATTGCGGGGGGCAATGAATGAGCAGTTCTTC.

A remark on this clone: Its ends do not fully match the called genes, so a read error is possible. V usage is TRBV7-7 and J usage is TRBJ2-7, with D tentatively TRBD1 (6 bases). Germline CDR1 reads SSHAT; CDR2 reads FNYEAQ (reference sequence). The CDR3 has 14 amino acids. CDR3 nucleotide sequence: TGTGCTAGCAGCTTAAGGGACCAGGGGTACGAGCAGTACTTC. Protein product: CASSLRDQGYEQYF.

V gene TRBV7-9 combines with J gene TRBJ2-2; D is unresolved. In germline, CDR1 is SEHNR, CDR2 FQNEAQ (reference sequence). The CDR3 runs 12 residues. The V and J ends lost 4 bases and 6 bases respectively, with 6 bases between them. CDR3 sequence reads: CASSYLPGELFF. The DNA of the CDR3 is TGTGCCAGCAGCTATCTCCCCGGGGAGCTGTTTTTT.

Here the CDR3 DNA reads TGTGCCAGCATTCGTCCCGGGACAGGGGCTGAAAAACTGTTTTTT. It translates to CASIRPGTGAEKLFF. V is TRBV6-1 and J is TRBJ1-4, with 10 nucleotides matching TRBD1. Looked up from germline, CDR1 is MNHNS and CDR2 is SASEGT. Germline trimming cut 7 bases from V and 7 bases from J; bases unmatched to any gene: 9. This CDR3 has 15 amino acids.

The V call is TRBV7-2, the J call TRBJ2-3, with D possibly TRBD2 on 6 matching bases. Trimming removed 3 bases from V and 5 bases from J, with 18 bases in between. The CDR3 loop spans 16 amino acids. Germline loops: CDR1 SGHTA, CDR2 FQGNSA. CDR3 protein: CASSFSVREAGDTQYF. CDR3 in DNA: TGTGCCAGCAGCTTTAGCGTGAGGGAGGCGGGAGATACGCAGTATTTT.

The chain is built from TRBV9 and TRBJ2-2; TRBD2 might be the D (6 bases). The CDR3 loop spans 15 amino acids. Trimming stripped 2 bases from V and 6 bases from J, with 14 bases between. Germline CDR1 reads SGDLS; CDR2 reads YYNGEE. The CDR3: CASSVGLPWAGELFF. The CDR3 DNA reads TGTGCCAGCAGCGTGGGACTCCCGTGGGCCGGGGAGCTGTTTTTT.

The V and J genes are TRBV7-9 and TRBJ2-7; the match to TRBD1 covers 7 bases. CDR1 and CDR2 from the germline V gene are SEHNR and FQNEAQ (reference sequence). The V segment lost 7 bases and the J segment 4 bases; nucleotides outside the gene matches: 13. The CDR3 has 15 residues. The CDR3 region is CASNLVNLQGYEQYF. CDR3 nucleotides: TGTGCCAGCAACTTGGTCAACCTACAGGGGTACGAGCAGTACTTC.

This chain uses TRBV4-2 with TRBJ2-1; no clear D gene. The CDR3 length is 15 residues. Trimming took off 4 bases at V and 2 bases at J, with 12 bases between the two ends. Germline loops: CDR1 LGHNA, CDR2 YNFKEQ. The CDR3 DNA follows: TGTGCCAGCAGCCCCGTACACGACACCTACAATGAGCAGTTCTTC. Translated, it gives CASSPVHDTYNEQFF.

V is TRBV14 and J is TRBJ2-7, with 9 bases lining up with TRBD2. Germline values: CDR1 SGHDN, CDR2 FVKESK. Losses at the gene ends were 4 bases for V and 2 bases for J; bases not matched to a gene: 12. CDR3 length equals 17 residues. The DNA of the CDR3 is TGTGCCAGCAGCCTAGCGGCGGGGGGGTACAATACCTACGAGCAGTACTTC. Its protein is CASSLAAGGYNTYEQYF.